These T cell receptor beta chains were read from a single sample in a study of blood T cell repertoires in COVID-19. Sequenced by immunoSEQ multiplex PCR; TCRdb stores in-frame clones only, minus some. The table includes more than 200,000 clones, just over 90% detected once. The sample taken for sequencing was PBMCs or T cells enriched from blood (not recorded which). These receptors all come from a woman aged 18-30 years who had recovered from COVID-19. The CDR3 runs from the conserved cysteine through the conserved F or W. Each record gives: clone size, D gene, J gene, V gene, CDR3 protein, CDR3 DNA. A D gene is named only where the DNA matches it firmly. The listing skips clone size in some rows; elsewhere it reads once, few, many or a size class.

NA,NA,TRBJ1-5,TRBV4-2,CASSQVAGQSNQPQHF,TGTGCCAGCAGCCAAGTAGCGGGTCAGAGCAATCAGCCCCAGCATTTT
NA,NA,TRBJ2-1,TRBV19,CASNPSGSYNEQFF,TGTGCCAGTAACCCCTCGGGGTCGTACAATGAGCAGTTCTTC
NA,NA,TRBJ2-1,TRBV7-6,CASSLGLGEGDEQFF,TGTGCCAGCAGCTTAGGACTAGGAGAAGGTGATGAGCAGTTCTTC
NA,NA,TRBJ1-6,TRBV6-6,CASSLPGPEGSPLHF,TGTGCCAGCAGTCTCCCCGGGCCGGAGGGCTCACCCCTCCACTTT
NA,TRBD1,TRBJ1-1,TRBV24-1,CATSGPGQGIDTEAFF,TGTGCCACCAGTGGGCCAGGACAGGGAATAGACACTGAAGCTTTCTTT
NA,TRBD2,TRBJ2-3,TRBV7-9,CASSKTSGSRGTQYF,TGTGCCAGCAGCAAGACTAGCGGGAGTCGAGGTACGCAGTATTTT
NA,TRBD1,TRBJ1-2,TRBV11-3,CASSYETGGAGGYTF,TGTGCCAGCAGCTACGAGACAGGGGGCGCGGGAGGCTACACCTTC
NA,TRBD1,TRBJ1-5,TRBV6-5,CASRAGTGDVQPQHF,TGTGCCAGCAGGGCCGGGACAGGGGACGTTCAGCCCCAGCATTTT
NA,NA,TRBJ2-5,TRBV5-1,CASSSGLQEETQYF,TGCGCCAGCAGCTCGGGACTGCAAGAAGAGACCCAGTACTTC
NA,NA,TRBJ2-7,TRBV7-9,CASNLGGGYEQYF,TGTGCCAGCAACTTAGGAGGGGGCTACGAGCAGTACTTC
NA,NA,TRBJ1-2,TRBV13,CASSLVRAGSSQGYGYTF,TGTGCCAGCAGCTTAGTTAGGGCCGGGTCAAGCCAGGGGTATGGCTACACCTTC
NA,NA,TRBJ2-7,TRBV28,CASSSQDRITYEQYF,TGTGCCAGCAGTTCCCAAGACAGGATTACCTACGAGCAGTACTTC
NA,TRBD1,TRBJ1-1,TRBV28,CASSLGYRGSALSAFF,TGTGCCAGCAGTTTGGGGTACAGGGGAAGTGCCCTTTCGGCTTTCTTT
NA,NA,TRBJ1-1,TRBV5-1,CASRGGTEAFF,TGCGCCAGCAGGGGGGGCACTGAAGCTTTCTTT
NA,TRBD2,TRBJ2-7,TRBV11-2,CASSSGGREYLLSYEQYF,TGTGCCAGCAGCTCGGGAGGGCGGGAGTATCTTTTGTCCTACGAGCAGTACTTC
once,TRBD1,TRBJ1-2,TRBV11-1,CASSPDRAAGYTF,TGTGCCAGCAGCCCGGACAGGGCGGCTGGCTACACCTTC
NA,NA,TRBJ2-6,TRBV4-2,CASSQSPGWVSGANVLTF,TGTGCCAGCAGCCAATCCCCAGGATGGGTCTCTGGGGCCAACGTCCTGACTTTC
NA,TRBD1,TRBJ1-6,TRBV27,CATRTGNSPLHF,TGTGCCACCCGGACAGGGAATTCACCCCTCCACTTT
NA,NA,TRBJ1-1,TRBV28,CASSLGRWSEAFF,TGTGCCAGCAGTTTGGGGAGGTGGAGTGAAGCTTTCTTT
NA,TRBD2,TRBJ2-2,TRBV11-2,CASSRKAGGYTGELFF,TGTGCCAGCAGCCGGAAAGCGGGAGGTTACACCGGGGAGCTGTTTTTT
NA,NA,TRBJ1-2,TRBV18,CASSHTGEPYGYTF,TGTGCCAGCTCCCATACCGGGGAACCTTATGGCTACACCTTC
NA,NA,TRBJ1-2,TRBV28,CASRPEERTGGYTF,TGTGCCAGCAGGCCCGAGGAAAGAACGGGGGGCTACACCTTC
NA,NA,TRBJ2-7,TRBV3-1/TRBV3-2,CASSHRGFSYEQYF,TGTGCCAGCAGCCATCGAGGATTCTCCTACGAGCAGTACTTC
few,NA,TRBJ1-5,TRBV19,CASRRGRGEYQPQHF,TGTGCCAGTAGGCGGGGCAGAGGAGAATATCAGCCCCAGCATTTT
few,NA,TRBJ2-7,TRBV9,CASSRPGGPGTYEQYF,TGTGCCAGCAGCCGGCCAGGGGGGCCAGGGACCTACGAGCAGTACTTC
NA,NA,TRBJ1-2,TRBV29-1,CSALPQGSGYGYTF,TGCAGCGCCCTTCCCCAGGGGAGTGGCTATGGCTACACCTTC